This T cell receptor beta chain was identified during a study of blood T cell repertoires in COVID-19. Produced via immunoSEQ multiplex PCR; TCRdb's table is partial and in-frame only. Seen here are more than 200,000 clones, around 84% observed once, and the top ten hold 1.5% to 2%. This receptor was obtained from a woman aged 50 to 60 who had recovered from COVID-19. The sequenced material came from PBMCs or T cells enriched from blood (not recorded which).

The chain's CDR3 is CASTPTETMNTEAFF. In DNA form, the CDR3 reads TGTGCCAGTACTCCGACAGAGACCATGAACACTGAAGCTTTCTTT. The genes are TRBV19 and TRBJ1-1, with D perhaps matching TRBD1 (5 bases). Germline values: CDR1 LNHDA, CDR2 SQIVND (reference sequence). This CDR3 contains 15 residues. The ends were cut back, 7 bases at V and 0 bases at J, with 15 bases in the middle.